Presented here are 5 T cell receptor beta chains from one specimen sequenced in a study of response to subunit inactivated influenza vaccine. TCRdb re-analysed the RT-PCR reads in MiXCR, keeping a single row per CDR3 protein. The sample lists a few hundred thousand distinct CDR3 sequences, 22% occurring once. Sequencing used PBMCs from blood, obtained less than 22 months after vaccination. The receptors derive from a man aged 45-69 years who received an inactivated influenza vaccine.

This clonotype has more than one count but fewer than ten. J is TRBJ1-5 and V is TRBV6-2 or TRBV6-3; 7 bases match TRBD1. Germline V gene sequence: CDR1 MNHEY, CDR2 SVGEGT. This CDR3 has 18 amino acids. The J segment lost 4 bases and the V segment lost 2 bases, leaving 14 bases of the junction unmatched. CDR3 DNA sequence: TGTGCCAGCAGTTACGACACACAGGGGTGGGCCTCAAATCAGCCCCAGCATTTT. Translated, it gives CASSYDTQGWASNQPQHF.

Many counts were recorded for this clonotype. V is TRBV5-1 and J is TRBJ2-2; D is undetermined. This CDR3 is 11 amino acids long. The V end lost 3 bases, the J end lost 8 bases, and 5 bases lay between the germline ends. CDR1 and CDR2 from the germline V gene are SGHRS and YFSETQ. The CDR3: CASSSGGELFF. CDR3 DNA: TGCGCCAGCAGCTCCGGGGGGGAGCTGTTTTTT.

This clonotype was seen only a few times. This chain connects TRBV13 to TRBJ2-1; D unclear. The germline V gene has CDR1 PRHDT and CDR2 FYEKMQ (reference sequence). This CDR3 comprises 13 residues. V was cut by 6 bases and J by 7 bases, with 13 bases left in between. DNA of the CDR3: TGTGCCAGCAGGCCCCCCAGGAGAAATGAGCAGTTCTTC. Its translation is CASRPPRRNEQFF. The full variable domain, in which reference TRBV13 and TRBJ2-1 provide the parts outside the CDR3, is AAGVIQSPRHLIKEKRETATLKCYPIPRHDTVYWYQQGPGQDPQFLISFYEKMQSDKGSIPDRFSAQQFSDYHSELNMSSLELGDSALYFCASRPPRRNEQFFGPGTRLTVL.

This clonotype was observed a few times. The chain recombines TRBV2 with TRBJ2-5; D is tentatively TRBD1 or TRBD2 (6 bases each). In germline, CDR1 is SNHLY, CDR2 FYNNEI. Trimming shortened V by 2 bases and J by 3 bases, and 10 bases separated the two germline ends. The CDR3 is made up of 14 amino acids. For the CDR3, the DNA is TGTGCCAGCAGTGAAACAGGGAGGAAAGAGACCCAGTACTTC. Encoded protein: CASSETGRKETQYF.

CDR3 nucleotide sequence: TGCAGTGCTAGATCGGGGGGCGGCAAAACCTACGAGCAGTACTTC. It specifies CSARSGGGKTYEQYF. The rearrangement uses TRBV20-1 and TRBJ2-7, with D perhaps matching TRBD2 (7 bases). The germline V gene encodes CDR1 DFQATT and CDR2 SNEGSKA (reference sequence). CDR3 length: 15 amino acids. The ends were cut back, 2 bases at V and 2 bases at J, with 16 bases in the middle.